This TCR beta chain originates from a study of CD8+ T cells in alopecia areata. The CDR3 is 18 amino acids. CDR1 and CDR2 (germline): SNHLY, FYNNEI. V was pared by 6 bases and J by 0 bases, with 8 bases of the junction left unmatched. Treatment noted: oral pan-JAK inhibitor, 5-10 mg twice daily. RNA was extracted and reverse transcribed into cDNA as the sequencing template. Produced via immunoSEQ multiplex PCR; TCRdb's table is partial and in-frame only. The table has fewer than 100,000 clones, 50% to 75% seen once; the top ten hold roughly a sixth. The sample in question was CD8+ T cells sorted from blood, obtained at week 4, from a patient treated with tofacitinib. The sequence derives from a human donor with alopecia areata. J is TRBJ2-6 and V is TRBV2; 10 nucleotides line up with TRBD1. DNA for the CDR3: TGTGCCAGCAGAGCCCCGGGACAGGGGAGCTCTGGGGCCAACGTCCTGACTTTC. The encoded protein is CASRAPGQGSSGANVLTF.